A single sample gave rise to the 7 T cell receptor beta chains below, sequenced in a study of cytotoxic CD8 clonotypes in ibrutinib-treated CLL. Here immunoSEQ multiplex PCR was the method, and the copy in TCRdb shows in-frame clones only, minus some. The sample has about 330,000 clones, over 55% seen once; the top ten hold roughly 6%. Sequencing used PBMCs, obtained after 36 months of ibrutinib treatment. These TCRs come from a human donor with chronic lymphocytic leukemia.

The chain links TRBV11-2 to TRBJ1-2; TRBD1 might be the D (5 bases). CDR3 length: 13 amino acids. Germline V gene lookup returns CDR1 SGHAT and CDR2 FQNNGV. V was trimmed by 4 bases and J by 6 bases, leaving 12 bases between them. CDR3 coding DNA: TGTGCCAGCAGCTCCTGGGACTTTAATGGCTACACCTTC. It encodes CASSSWDFNGYTF.

V is TRBV7-6 and J is TRBJ1-6; TRBD1 agrees at 10 bases. Germline CDR1 SGHVS, CDR2 FNYEAQ. CDR3 length: 17 residues. V gave up 5 bases and J gave up 8 bases; unmatched junction bases: 12. CDR3 loop: CASSHLVGQGIHSPLHF. The CDR3 nucleotides are TGTGCCAGCAGCCACCTTGTGGGACAGGGGATCCATTCACCCCTCCACTTT.

The chain carries TRBV4-3 and TRBJ2-7, with 13 bases aligning to TRBD2. V shed 3 bases and J 3 bases; nucleotides not matched to a gene: 2. The CDR3 spans 15 residues. Germline V gene sequence: CDR1 LGHNA, CDR2 YSLEER. CDR3 sequence (DNA): TGCGCCAGCAGCCAGGGACTAGCGGGATTCTACGAGCAGTACTTC. Translating gives CASSQGLAGFYEQYF.

In the case of this clone: An end of the junction does not agree with germline; a read error may underlie this. CDR3: CASWQGSSNEQFF. In nucleotides, the CDR3 is TGTGCCAGCTGGCAGGGTTCCTCCAATGAGCAGTTCTTC. The chain uses TRBV6-1 and TRBJ2-1; D may be TRBD1 (5 bases). CDR3 size: 13 residues. Germline V gives CDR1 MNHNS, CDR2 SASEGT.

This clone showed up just a few times. The chain uses TRBV5-1 and TRBJ2-1; no clear D. The germline gives CDR1 SGHRS, CDR2 YFSETQ. The CDR3 is 13 amino acids. Trimming pared 5 bases from V and 7 bases from J, leaving 13 bases between. This CDR3 is CASRHQVGNEQFF. For the CDR3, the DNA is TGCGCCAGCAGACACCAGGTGGGGAATGAGCAGTTCTTC. Full variable domain (missing parts from reference TRBV5-1 and TRBJ2-1): KAGVTQTPRYLIKTRGQQVTLSCSPISGHRSVSWYQQTPGQGLQFLFEYFSETQRNKGNFPGRFSGRQFSNSRSEMNVSTLELGDSALYLCASRHQVGNEQFFGPGTRLTVL.

The chain carries TRBV14 and TRBJ2-3; D is undetermined. CDR3 length: 15 residues. The ends were cut back, 2 bases at V and 0 bases at J, with 9 bases in the middle. Germline values: CDR1 SGHDN, CDR2 FVKESK. CDR3 in amino acids: CASSQFALSTDTQYF. The CDR3 DNA sequence: TGTGCCAGCAGCCAATTCGCACTTAGCACAGATACGCAGTATTTT.

The genes are TRBV9 and TRBJ2-4; 9 bases align to TRBD2. The CDR3 has 15 amino acids. Germline V gene data show CDR1 as SGDLS and CDR2 as YYNGEE. V gave up 4 bases and J gave up 8 bases; unmatched junction bases: 10. CDR3 sequence (DNA): TGTGCCAGCAGCACATTTAGCGGGAGTGGTGACATTCAGTACTTC. Protein product: CASSTFSGSGDIQYF.